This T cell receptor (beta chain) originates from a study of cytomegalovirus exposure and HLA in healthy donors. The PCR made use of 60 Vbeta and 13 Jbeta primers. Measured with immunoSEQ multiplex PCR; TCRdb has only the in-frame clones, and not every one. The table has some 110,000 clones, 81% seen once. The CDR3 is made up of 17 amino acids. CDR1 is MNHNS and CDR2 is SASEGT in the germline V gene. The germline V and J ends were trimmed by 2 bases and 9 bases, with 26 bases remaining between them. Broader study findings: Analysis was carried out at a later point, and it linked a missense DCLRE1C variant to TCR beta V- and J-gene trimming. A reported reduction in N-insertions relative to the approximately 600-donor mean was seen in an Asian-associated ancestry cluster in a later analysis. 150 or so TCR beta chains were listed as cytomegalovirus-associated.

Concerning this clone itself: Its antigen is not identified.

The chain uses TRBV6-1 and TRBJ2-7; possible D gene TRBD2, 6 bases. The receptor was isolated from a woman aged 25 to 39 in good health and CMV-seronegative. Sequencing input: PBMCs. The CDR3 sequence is CASSESRFDRFIGRQYF. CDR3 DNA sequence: TGTGCCAGCAGTGAATCAAGGTTTGATCGCTTCATCGGGAGGCAGTACTTC.